Listed below are T cell receptor beta chains from one sample, sequenced in a study of CD8 T cells in ankylosing spondylitis. TCRdb redid the calling of the 5' RACE reads with MiXCR, one entry per CDR3 protein. The sample carries about 130,000 distinct CDR3 sequences, approximately 7.3% recorded once. Sample: blood, either unsorted or a sorted T cell fraction (not recorded which). The receptor source for this set is a female donor with ankylosing spondylitis or in good health (not recorded which). The CDR3 runs from the conserved cysteine through the conserved F or W. D genes are given only for firm matches. Rows give clone size only sometimes, using once, few, many, or a class for an expanded clone.

D gene,clone size,V gene,J gene,CDR3 protein,CDR3 DNA
.,many,TRBV6-1,TRBJ1-5,CASSEAQRAQPQHF,TGTGCCAGCAGTGAAGCGCAAAGAGCCCAGCCCCAGCATTTT
.,many,TRBV25-1,TRBJ1-5,CASSESGGNQPQHF,TGTGCCAGCAGTGAATCCGGGGGCAATCAGCCCCAGCATTTT
.,few,TRBV20-1,TRBJ1-2,CSARDSRPFGIPQDGYTF,TGCAGTGCTAGAGACTCAAGACCGTTCGGTATTCCTCAGGATGGCTACACCTTC
.,many,TRBV6-6,TRBJ2-2,CASSYVTGELFF,TGTGCCAGCAGTTACGTCACCGGGGAGCTGTTTTTT
.,few,TRBV25-1,TRBJ2-6,CASSESEGVSGANVLTF,TGTGCCAGCAGTGAATCTGAAGGGGTCTCTGGGGCCAACGTCCTGACTTTC
TRBD2,many,TRBV3-1,TRBJ2-3,CASSQFGLAGGSSTDTQYF,TGTGCCAGCAGCCAATTCGGACTAGCGGGGGGCTCTAGCACAGATACGCAGTATTTT
.,many,TRBV20-1,TRBJ2-7,CSASLGPDRIYEQYF,TGCAGTGCTAGCCTCGGACCCGACAGGATCTACGAGCAGTACTTC
TRBD1,.,TRBV28,TRBJ1-2,CASSPYRGNYGYTF,TGTGCCAGCAGCCCTTACAGGGGCAACTATGGCTACACCTTC
TRBD1,many,TRBV5-1,TRBJ1-6,CASSRTGVRGASNSPLHF,TGCGCCAGCAGCAGGACAGGGGTCCGCGGGGCAAGTAATTCACCCCTCCACTTT
.,many,TRBV5-1,TRBJ2-3,CASSSLAPSTDTQYF,TGCGCCAGCAGCTCCCTGGCACCTAGCACAGATACGCAGTATTTT
TRBD2,many,TRBV9,TRBJ2-3,CASSALAGGQGDTQYF,TGTGCCAGCAGCGCCCTGGCGGGGGGCCAGGGAGATACGCAGTATTTT
.,many,TRBV6-1,TRBJ1-2,CASSRAGSYGYTF,TGTGCCAGCAGTCGGGCAGGGTCCTATGGCTACACCTTC
.,many,TRBV7-2,TRBJ1-1,CASSLSPGAPEAFF,TGTGCCAGCAGCTTATCACCCGGGGCCCCTGAAGCTTTCTTT
.,few,TRBV18,TRBJ2-7,CASSPQGWEQYF,TGTGCCAGCTCACCGCAGGGTTGGGAGCAGTACTTC
TRBD2,many,TRBV6-5,TRBJ2-1,CASSYGLASSYNEQFF,TGTGCCAGCAGTTACGGACTAGCCAGCTCCTACAATGAGCAGTTCTTC
.,.,TRBV20-1,TRBJ2-7,CSARDRAPLGRYEQYF,TGCAGTGCTAGAGACCGGGCCCCCTTAGGACGGTACGAGCAGTACTTC
.,many,TRBV2,TRBJ1-5,CASRAGDLQPQHF,TGTGCCAGCAGAGCAGGGGACCTTCAGCCCCAGCATTTT
.,.,TRBV11-2,TRBJ2-7,CASSLVGTTRDEQYF,TGTGCCAGCAGCTTAGTGGGAACCACCCGCGACGAGCAGTACTTC
.,many,TRBV27,TRBJ1-5,CASSLGQGNSNQPQHF,TGTGCCAGCAGTTTAGGGCAGGGGAATAGCAATCAGCCCCAGCATTTT
.,many,TRBV15,TRBJ2-1,CATSRDSPLSYNEQFF,TGTGCCACCAGCAGGGATTCGCCTCTCTCCTACAATGAGCAGTTCTTC
.,many,TRBV3-1,TRBJ2-1,CASSLSPFFGRPDNEQFF,TGTGCCAGCAGCCTCTCTCCTTTTTTTGGCAGGCCCGATAATGAGCAGTTCTTC
TRBD1,.,TRBV5-6,TRBJ1-1,CASRADRAGGTEAFF,TGTGCCAGCAGAGCGGACAGGGCAGGTGGGACTGAAGCTTTCTTT
TRBD2,many,TRBV12-3/TRBV12-4,TRBJ2-1,CASSFTSGGYNEQFF,TGTGCCAGCAGTTTTACTAGCGGGGGGTACAATGAGCAGTTCTTC
TRBD1,many,TRBV10-3,TRBJ1-2,CASVPGQGASYGYTF,TGTGCCAGCGTCCCGGGACAGGGCGCCAGCTATGGCTACACCTTC
TRBD1,many,TRBV12-3/TRBV12-4,TRBJ1-5,CASTSRGDRGTYSNQPQHF,TGTGCCAGCACCTCACGAGGGGACAGGGGTACCTATAGCAATCAGCCCCAGCATTTT
TRBD1,many,TRBV20-1,TRBJ2-6,CSAPGQGFSGANVLTF,TGCAGTGCCCCAGGACAGGGGTTTTCTGGGGCCAACGTCCTGACTTTC
TRBD1,many,TRBV7-2,TRBJ2-3,CASSHNPGQLTDTQYF,TGTGCCAGCAGCCACAATCCGGGACAGCTTACAGATACGCAGTATTTT
.,.,TRBV7-2,TRBJ2-3,CASSFGQTSTDTQYF,TGTGCCAGCAGCTTTGGCCAAACAAGCACAGATACGCAGTATTTT
.,many,TRBV20-1,TRBJ1-2,CSAREDSYGYTF,TGCAGTGCTAGGGAGGACAGTTATGGCTACACCTTC
.,many,TRBV20-1,TRBJ1-2,CSASSGYTF,TGCAGTGCTAGCTCCGGCTACACCTTC
.,many,TRBV12-3/TRBV12-4,TRBJ1-5,CASSQGLGAQHF,TGTGCCAGCAGTCAGGGTCTTGGGGCCCAGCATTTT
.,many,TRBV29-1,TRBJ2-5,CSAQGTEETQYF,TGCAGCGCCCAGGGGACCGAAGAGACCCAGTACTTC
.,many,TRBV11-1,TRBJ2-3,CASSRDTYSTDTQYF,TGTGCCAGCAGCCGGGACACCTATAGCACAGATACGCAGTATTTT
.,many,TRBV12-3/TRBV12-4,TRBJ1-4,CASSTDNGQKLFF,TGTGCCAGCAGTACTGACAACGGCCAAAAACTGTTTTTT
TRBD2,many,TRBV5-1,TRBJ2-7,CASTIERGGDEQYF,TGCGCCAGCACCATTGAGCGGGGAGGAGACGAGCAGTACTTC